These 20 T cell receptor beta chains were sequenced from one sample in a study of cytomegalovirus exposure and HLA in healthy donors. Amplification used 60 Vbeta primers and 13 Jbeta primers. The method was immunoSEQ multiplex PCR; TCRdb's version includes in-frame clones alone and lacks a portion of them. The sample yields about 86,000 clones, roughly four fifths seen once. The specimen sequenced was PBMCs. The receptors were gathered from a woman in her 50s in good health and CMV-seropositive.

V is TRBV4-1 and J is TRBJ2-7; 7 bases match TRBD2. In germline, CDR1 is MGHRA, CDR2 YSYEKL. CDR3 length: 18 residues. J was trimmed by 2 bases and V by 0 bases; bases with no gene match: 13. CDR3 sequence reads: CASSQDRGRAGATYEQYF. The CDR3 DNA reads as TGCGCCAGCAGCCAAGATAGGGGTAGGGCGGGAGCCACCTACGAGCAGTACTTC.

This clone was counted only a few times. This chain links TRBV5-1 with TRBJ1-2; 11 bases align to TRBD1. V dropped 5 bases and J dropped 2; count of bases not matched to a gene: 5. CDR3 size: 15 residues. The germline V gene encodes CDR1 SGHRS and CDR2 YFSETQ. The CDR3 here is CASSLGTGGNYGYTF. In DNA, the CDR3 is TGCGCCAGCAGTCTCGGGACAGGGGGAAACTATGGCTACACCTTC.

This CDR3 is CASRAGTTLVEQYF. CDR3 DNA sequence: TGTGCCAGCAGAGCCGGGACTACCTTAGTCGAGCAGTACTTC. This chain joins TRBV6-5 and TRBJ2-7; 7 nucleotides match TRBD2. Germline CDR1 MNHEY, CDR2 SVGAGI. The CDR3 has 14 amino acids. V lost 6 bases, J lost 6 bases, and 11 bases stayed unmatched.

J is TRBJ1-5 and V is TRBV30, with a tentative D call TRBD1 (5 bases). The CDR3 contains 17 residues. Trimming shortened V by 0 bases and J by 2 bases, and 17 bases separated the two germline ends. The germline gives CDR1 GTSNPN, CDR2 SVGIG (reference sequence). CDR3 protein: CAWSVGRVAGRNQPQHF. The DNA for the CDR3 is TGTGCCTGGAGTGTAGGCAGGGTTGCGGGGCGCAATCAGCCCCAGCATTTT.

The V call is TRBV29-1, the J call TRBJ1-1; 8 bases are shared with TRBD1. Germline CDR1 is SQVTM and CDR2 is ANQGSEA. There are 13 residues in the CDR3. Trimming removed 6 bases from V and 0 bases from J; junction bases left unmatched: 3. CDR3 residues: CSVRTGLNTEAFF. The CDR3 DNA is TGCAGCGTAAGGACAGGGCTGAACACTGAAGCTTTCTTT. Together with reference TRBV29-1 and TRBJ1-1, the CDR3 gives the full variable domain: SAVISQKPSRDICQRGTSLTIQCQVDSQVTMMFWYRQQPGQSLTLIATANQGSEATYESGFVIDKFPISRPNLTFSTLTVSNMSPEDSSIYLCSVRTGLNTEAFFGQGTRLTVV.

The V and J genes are TRBV27 and TRBJ1-4; 8 positions match TRBD1. The CDR3 has 17 residues. V lost 7 bases to trimming and J lost 8 bases; unmatched junction nucleotides: 18. The germline CDR1 and CDR2 sequences are MNHEY and SMNVEV (reference sequence). CDR3 region: CASKPGTGPHSGEKLFF. CDR3 sequence (DNA): TGTGCCAGCAAACCGGGGACAGGCCCGCATTCCGGGGAAAAACTGTTTTTT.

The V and J genes are TRBV28 and TRBJ2-7; 10 positions agree with TRBD2. The CDR3 spans 15 residues. The V segment lost 5 bases and the J segment 0 bases; nucleotides outside the gene matches: 4. Per the germline V gene, CDR1 is MDHEN and CDR2 is SYDVKM. The CDR3 nucleotides read TGTGCCAGCAGTCAACTAGCGGGATCCTCCTACGAGCAGTACTTC. This encodes CASSQLAGSSYEQYF.

Note on this clone: This sample also contains other DNA sequences that code for the same CDR3. The chain carries TRBV11-2 and TRBJ2-1; tentatively, D is TRBD1 (6 bases). The V gene's germline CDR1 is SGHAT and CDR2 FQNNGV. V gave up 4 bases and J gave up 1 base, with 11 bases separating them. The CDR3 extends over 15 amino acids. The CDR3 protein is CASSSLGQSYNEQFF. CDR3 sequence (DNA): TGTGCCAGCAGCTCCCTCGGACAGTCCTACAATGAGCAGTTCTTC. Looking up the rest from reference TRBV11-2 and TRBJ2-1 gives the full variable domain: EAGVAQSPRYKIIEKRQSVAFWCNPISGHATLYWYQQILGQGPKLLIQFQNNGVVDDSQLPKDRFSAERLKGVDSTLKIQPAKLEDSAVYLCASSSLGQSYNEQFFGPGTRLTVL.

The V and J genes are TRBV13 and TRBJ2-7; TRBD1 is a possible D gene (6 bases). In germline, CDR1 is PRHDT, CDR2 FYEKMQ (reference sequence). Deletions cut 4 bases from V and 4 bases from J, with 14 bases between. The CDR3 consists of 14 residues. The CDR3 DNA reads TGTGCCAGCAGCTCGGGACAAGGGGGTTACGAGCAGTACTTC. This gives the protein CASSSGQGGYEQYF.

The chain combines TRBV6-6 with TRBJ1-4; TRBD1 agrees at 7 bases. Germline V gives CDR1 MNHNY, CDR2 SVGAGI (reference sequence). This CDR3 has 13 residues. Trimming at V came to 8 bases and at J to 4 bases, leaving 4 bases not matched to a gene. The CDR3 nucleotides read TGTGCCAGCGGGACAGATATTAATGAAAAACTGTTTTTT. Amino acid sequence: CASGTDINEKLFF.

The genes are TRBV2 and TRBJ2-2; TRBD1 is a possible D gene (5 bases). Germline V CDR1 and CDR2: SNHLY, FYNNEI. This CDR3 comprises 13 residues. With 7 bases removed from V and 5 bases from J, the gap between germline ends came to 11 bases. Here the CDR3 DNA reads TGTGCCAGCAATCAGGGCAGGACCGGGGAGCTGTTTTTT. Its protein is CASNQGRTGELFF.

The rearrangement uses TRBV18 and TRBJ2-1; D may be TRBD1 (7 bases). The V and J ends lost 5 bases and 9 bases respectively, with 14 bases between them. There are 13 residues in the CDR3. CDR1 KGHSH and CDR2 LQKENI come from the germline V gene. CDR3 DNA sequence: TGTGCCAGCTCATCGACAGGGACTTCTGAGCAGTTCTTC. Amino acids: CASSSTGTSEQFF.

This chain links TRBV7-9 with TRBJ2-3; D may be TRBD2 (5 bases). The CDR3 covers 16 residues. The germline V gene has CDR1 SEHNR and CDR2 FQNEAQ (reference sequence). The ends were cut back, 4 bases at V and 2 bases at J, with 16 bases in the middle. The CDR3 here is CASSSDWIEHTDTQYF. The DNA of the CDR3 is TGTGCCAGCAGCTCGGACTGGATAGAACACACAGATACGCAGTATTTT.

The chain carries TRBV5-1 and TRBJ2-5; D gene unclear. CDR3 length equals 11 residues. In germline, CDR1 is SGHRS, CDR2 YFSETQ. V was clipped by 4 bases and J by 3 bases, with 4 bases between them. CDR3 sequence (DNA): TGCGCCAGCAGCATAGAAGAGACCCAGTACTTC. Translated, it gives CASSIEETQYF.

The chain uses TRBV30 and TRBJ1-5; D call uncertain. CDR3 size: 14 residues. Germline lookup yields CDR1 GTSNPN and CDR2 SVGIG (reference sequence). V dropped 0 bases and J dropped 9 bases, with 15 bases sitting between them. CDR3 protein: CAWSVLDGGLPQHF. The CDR3 DNA reads as TGTGCCTGGAGTGTTTTGGACGGAGGTCTGCCCCAGCATTTT.

The CDR3 DNA is TGTGCCAGCAGCCCCGTGGGTCAGGGACAGACTGAAGCTTTCTTT. Translated, it gives CASSPVGQGQTEAFF. The chain recombines TRBV11-2 with TRBJ1-1, with TRBD1 matching over 7 bases. The CDR3 sequence is 15 residues long. The J segment lost 5 bases and the V segment lost 5 bases, leaving 11 bases of the junction unmatched. Looked up from germline, CDR1 is SGHAT and CDR2 is FQNNGV.

This chain's CDR3 is CASSLPGASGRDEQFF. CDR3 bases: TGTGCCAGCAGCTTGCCGGGGGCTAGCGGGAGGGATGAGCAGTTCTTC. The chain has TRBV7-3 and TRBJ2-1, with TRBD2 matching over 12 bases. The CDR3 spans 16 residues. From germline, CDR1 is SGHTA and CDR2 FQGTGA. V shed 3 bases and J 8 bases; nucleotides not matched to a gene: 8.

V is TRBV7-8 and J is TRBJ1-2, with D unclear. The CDR3 covers 14 residues. CDR1 SGHVS and CDR2 FQNEAQ come from the germline V gene. Trimming took 5 bases from V and 4 from J, leaving 14 bases between them. The CDR3 loop is CASSPSGRSYGYTF. The CDR3 nucleotides are TGTGCCAGCAGCCCGAGCGGACGGAGCTATGGCTACACCTTC.

This clone has only a few counts. The chain employs TRBV2 and TRBJ2-2; 8 bases fit TRBD1. This CDR3 contains 16 residues. Germline V lookup: CDR1 SNHLY, CDR2 FYNNEI. After removal of 2 bases from V and 5 bases from J, the junction contained 7 bases not matched to a gene. The chain's CDR3 is CASSEPRGLGTGELFF. The CDR3 DNA sequence: TGTGCCAGCAGTGAACCCAGGGGGCTCGGGACCGGGGAGCTGTTTTTT.

This clone was recorded once. The chain recombines TRBV7-3 with TRBJ1-1; D unresolved. Germline CDR1 reads SGHTA; CDR2 reads FQGTGA. The CDR3 extends over 12 amino acids. Trimming removed 4 bases from V and 4 bases from J, with 7 bases in between. This chain's CDR3 is CASSWGGTEAFF. In DNA form, the CDR3 reads TGTGCCAGCAGCTGGGGAGGCACTGAAGCTTTCTTT.